Below, one TCR beta chain is given with its context. Its recognized antigen is unknown. The record has no base qualities; no much larger clone is one base away. This sample stems from a study of shared clonotypes between healthy human individuals (dated by TCRdb to about 2020). A note on the overall study: A few men and a couple of women, aged 18 to 49 years, made up the cohort. To estimate repertoire size and how much clonotypes are shared between individuals, the study performed deep sequencing of blood TCR repertoires from a handful of healthy adults. Libraries were prepared and TCR repertoires were sequenced by different laboratories using diverse techniques, in order to increase sequencing depth and limit assay-specific biases. Between about 0.85 and 10 billion PBMCs per donor were obtained by leukapheresis. Per donor, three plates each were used for CD4 naive and CD4 memory, two for CD8 naive, and one for CD8 memory. Overall study results and their limits: Higher generation probabilities were observed for clonotypes shared by all four sorted-subset donors than for non-shared clonotypes. When a few donors were compared, the shared fraction of clonotypes was roughly 5% for naive CD4, roughly 3.4% for naive CD8, roughly 2.3% for memory CD4, and around 0.37% for memory CD8. Larger estimated clonotype richness was generally found for naive subsets than for memory subsets. Pairwise subsampling indicated that sequencing depth was expected to affect the degree of clonotype sharing among donors. Sampling was restricted to blood, and TCR repertoires in tissues likely differ from the TCR repertoires found in blood. The small number of donors limited the genetic and exposure-history diversity represented. Incomplete sequencing was indicated by rarefaction of sorted-subset datasets, despite the large sequencing depth.

Using the deep immunoSEQ assay, multiplex PCR amplified TCR CDR3 regions from genomic DNA. Genomic DNA extracted from each cell subset was distributed evenly over all wells of several immunoSEQ 96-well plates, and each plate served as one replicate. For sorted subsets, around 200 ng genomic DNA, equal to about 30,000 T cell genomes, was loaded into each replicate PCR. Purified libraries were measured with a Qubit 3.0 fluorometer, size-checked on a Bioanalyzer 2100, and measured again with the KAPA Library Quantification kit. Each immunoSEQ 96-well plate was sequenced on its own single-read 150-cycle Illumina NextSeq 550 flow cell. In the original analysis: Because the immunoSEQ output held only junctional sequences and lacked quality scores, the filtering could not match the filtering applied to full-length reads. Sequences were annotated with PyIR, a Python wrapper for IgBLAST v1.9, using IMGT germline references to assign V/J genes and CDR3. Any read was removed if the V/J assignment was weak (E-value above 1e-6), the CDR3 was missing, or the read contained stop codons, out-of-frame junctions, or ambiguous translated residues. V3J clonotypes were defined by identical inferred V gene, J gene, and CDR3 amino acid sequence. Percentage overlap between repertoires was calculated by dividing the number of shared unique clonotypes by the size of the smaller repertoire. Repertoire richness was assessed with RTK rarefaction, the Chao1 estimator, and Recon v2.1 estimates of unobserved clonotypes. Generation probabilities for all TCRbeta clonotypes obtained by the gDNA method from a few donors were computed using OLGA. Entries here come from immuneACCESS through TCRdb and include only in-frame sequences with V and J called. Some clones fail to appear in such tables; in the studies checked, an unresolved V gene covers under half of the shortfall, and the cause of the remainder is unknown. The V and J calls and clone size are taken from that table; D and trimming were inferred from the DNA. Here the sample has millions of clones; approximately 90% occur a single time. The top ten clonotypes cover 0.11% to 0.15% of the sample.

The germline ends are 9 bases apart after V is trimmed by 5 bases and J by 7 bases. CDR1 and CDR2 are drawn from the germline V gene: SGHAT, FQNNGV. The CDR3 starts with the cysteine, ends with the phenylalanine, and has 11 residues. The retained sequence is limited to the CDR3, 33 bases, with the frame set at the first base. The donors were healthy, HIV-negative adults who had no recently reported acute infections or vaccinations. All donors were Caucasian adults living in Nashville, Tennessee, USA. CD4+ T cells were enriched by magnetic negative selection, after which naive cells were positively selected on CD45RA and the negative fraction was taken as the memory subset. Blood was obtained by leukapheresis, after which PBMCs were separated by Ficoll-Histopaque density gradient centrifugation and cryopreserved in liquid nitrogen vapor phase. Analytical flow cytometry was used to check the purity and quantity of every magnetically sorted T cell population. Genomic DNA was isolated from each sorted fraction and quantified by UV absorbance on a Nanodrop 2000c.

The rearranged chain carries TRBV11-2 and TRBJ2-7, and possibly TRBD2, on 5 matching bases. Sequenced sample: naive CD4+ T cells sorted from blood. According to the study, the label for this sample's cell subset or site signals: CD45RA+ positively selected. The TCR sequence derives from a man aged 18 to 29 in good health. The DNA is as follows: TGTGCCAGCAGCCAAGGAGGAGAGCAGTACTTC. It is translated as CASSQGGEQYF.